This T cell receptor (beta chain) stems from a study of T cell responses to AZD1222 COVID-19 vaccine. General study points: The study reported that nearly half of spike-specific TCRs target unmutated variant regions. Donors, mostly white British, included more females; clonal diversity was possibly underestimated. Breadth and depth of Spike-specific TCRs rose after two AZD1222 doses.

Recipients boosted at about 4 weeks or about 12 weeks are pooled. This table comes from immunoSEQ multiplex PCR, and its TCRdb copy is limited to in-frame clones, with some not included. The sample yields roughly 92,000 clones, about 89% seen once. Regarding this clone: The antigen is unknown.

The sequence derives from an adult who received the AZD1222 COVID-19 vaccine. The specimen was peripheral blood, collected 28 days after the second AZD1222 dose.

The CDR3 DNA is TGTGCCAGCAGTTTCGGGACAGGGCTACTATTCCCTTATTTT. Translated: CASSFGTGLLFPYF. The chain employs TRBV6-2 or TRBV6-3 and TRBJ1-3; 9 bases map to TRBD1. V lost 4 bases and J lost 16; bases outside the gene matches: 14. This CDR3 is built from 14 residues. The V gene's germline CDR1 is MNHEY and CDR2 SVGEGT.